Each of the 25 T cell receptor beta chains below was sequenced from the same sample in a study of cytomegalovirus exposure and HLA in healthy donors. The primer mix had 60 Vbeta and 13 Jbeta primers. Libraries were prepared by immunoSEQ multiplex PCR; TCRdb keeps only in-frame clonotypes and omits some of them. The sample records tens of thousands of clones, 84% being singletons. Material for sequencing was PBMCs. These receptors were taken from a woman younger than 30 in good health and CMV-seropositive.

The chain joins TRBV15 to TRBJ2-7, with D hard to call. The CDR3 sequence is 15 residues long. Germline CDR1 is LNHNV and CDR2 is YYDKDF (reference sequence). V lost 0 bases, J lost 3 bases, and 12 bases lay in between. Here the CDR3 reads CATSRDYGSHYEQYF. The DNA for the CDR3 is TGTGCCACCAGCAGAGATTACGGTTCGCACTACGAGCAGTACTTC.

The rearrangement joins TRBV6-1 to TRBJ2-2; 9 bases agree with TRBD2. Germline assignment: CDR1 MNHNS and CDR2 SASEGT. CDR3 length equals 13 residues. Trimming removed 11 bases from V and 6 bases from J; junction bases left unmatched: 7. CDR3 bases: TGTGCCTCCTTAGCGGGAGAAGCCGGGGAGCTGTTTTTT. This codes for CASLAGEAGELFF.

This clone was seen a single time. V usage is TRBV5-1 and J usage is TRBJ2-2, with 10 bases lining up with TRBD1. J was trimmed by 0 bases and V by 4 bases; bases with no gene match: 6. The CDR3 consists of 17 residues. Germline-derived CDR1 and CDR2 are SGHRS and YFSETQ. The CDR3 DNA is TGCGCCAGCAGCATAGGGACAGGGGACCCGAACACCGGGGAGCTGTTTTTT. Encoded protein: CASSIGTGDPNTGELFF.

The chain employs TRBV9 and TRBJ1-4, with 8 bases aligning to TRBD1. Germline loops: CDR1 SGDLS, CDR2 YYNGEE. Trimming took 3 bases from V and 3 from J; bases not matched to a gene: 4. This CDR3 contains 15 residues. The DNA for the CDR3 is TGTGCCAGCAGCGCGACAGGGGCGCCTAATGAAAAACTGTTTTTT. It yields the protein CASSATGAPNEKLFF.

The chain couples TRBV7-3 to TRBJ2-6; D not certain. CDR3 length: 15 residues. The V and J ends lost 2 bases and 4 bases respectively, with 9 bases between them. Germline lookup yields CDR1 SGHTA and CDR2 FQGTGA. CDR3 loop: CASSLFSVGANVLTF. DNA of the CDR3: TGTGCCAGCAGCTTATTTTCTGTGGGGGCCAACGTCCTGACTTTC.

This rearrangement joins TRBV19 to TRBJ1-5, with 8 positions matching TRBD1. Germline CDR1 and CDR2: LNHDA and SQIVND (reference sequence). The CDR3 is 20 amino acids. The trim removed 0 bases at V and 2 bases at J, leaving 15 bases unmatched. CDR3 coding DNA: TGTGCCAGTAGTATAGATCGGTACGGCAGGGGGCAGGTTCGCAATCAGCCCCAGCATTTT. Translation gives CASSIDRYGRGQVRNQPQHF.

V is TRBV30 and J is TRBJ2-5, with 8 bases matching TRBD2. The CDR3 length is 13 residues. The germline gives CDR1 GTSNPN, CDR2 SVGIG (reference sequence). V lost 4 bases, J lost 5 bases, and 6 bases stayed unmatched. The chain's CDR3 is CAWTGAGVETQYF. DNA for the CDR3: TGTGCCTGGACAGGAGCGGGAGTTGAGACCCAGTACTTC. The variable domain in full, with the rest retrieved from reference TRBV30 and TRBJ2-5, is SQTIHQWPATLVQPVGSPLSLECTVEGTSNPNLYWYRQAAGRGLQLLFYSVGIGQISSEVPQNLSASRPQDRQFILSSKKLLLSDSGFYLCAWTGAGVETQYFGPGTRLLVL.

About this clone: Other DNA sequences from this sample encode an identical CDR3 as well. The rearrangement joins TRBV5-1 to TRBJ2-7, with D uncertain. CDR3 length equals 13 residues. V was trimmed by 0 bases and J by 1 base, leaving 5 bases between them. Germline CDR1 reads SGHRS; CDR2 reads YFSETQ. CDR3 coding DNA: TGCGCCAGCAGCTTGGGAGTATCCTACGAGCAGTACTTC. Translation: CASSLGVSYEQYF.

The chain uses TRBV5-1 and TRBJ2-3; D uncertain. The V gene's germline CDR1 is SGHRS and CDR2 YFSETQ. The length of the CDR3 is 15 residues. The V gene lost 1 base and the J gene lost 2 bases, with 11 bases spanning the gap. CDR3 DNA: TGCGCCAGCAGCTTGAGTCTAGTGCCCACAGATACGCAGTATTTT. Protein: CASSLSLVPTDTQYF.

The chain has TRBV6-5 and TRBJ2-7; the match to TRBD1 covers 7 bases. This CDR3 is built from 14 residues. In germline, CDR1 is MNHEY, CDR2 SVGAGI. Germline trimming cut 6 bases from V and 2 bases from J; bases unmatched to any gene: 7. Written as DNA, the CDR3 is TGTGCCAGCAGCTTTTCCGGGACAGCCTACGAGCAGTACTTC. Its protein product is CASSFSGTAYEQYF.

A word on this clone: The sample has other DNA sequences that encode this CDR3 too. J is TRBJ2-5 and V is TRBV5-1; weak D call: TRBD1 (6 bases). The CDR3 has 13 residues. Germline V lookup: CDR1 SGHRS, CDR2 YFSETQ. Deletions cut 0 bases from V and 6 bases from J, with 9 bases between. The CDR3 spells CASSLGQGKTQYF. CDR3 nucleotide sequence: TGCGCCAGCAGCTTGGGTCAGGGGAAGACCCAGTACTTC.

This rearrangement joins TRBV5-1 to TRBJ1-1; TRBD1 aligns across 7 bases. Germline-derived CDR1 and CDR2 are SGHRS and YFSETQ. CDR3 size: 13 residues. Germline trimming cut 4 bases from V and 7 bases from J; bases unmatched to any gene: 7. The CDR3 sequence: CASSLRDSHEAFF. The CDR3 region has the DNA TGCGCCAGCAGCCTCCGGGACAGCCATGAAGCTTTCTTT.

V usage is TRBV5-6 and J usage is TRBJ2-7; 7 bases line up with TRBD2. This CDR3 has 15 residues. J gave up 2 bases and V 1 base, and 6 bases lay outside the gene matches. The V gene's germline CDR1 is SGHDT and CDR2 YYEEEE. This CDR3 reads CASSLRPSGTYEQYF. DNA of the CDR3: TGTGCCAGCAGCTTGAGGCCTAGCGGAACCTACGAGCAGTACTTC.

The chain employs TRBV2 and TRBJ1-2; weak D call: TRBD1 (5 bases). Looked up from germline, CDR1 is SNHLY and CDR2 is FYNNEI. This CDR3 region has 13 residues. V lost 2 bases and J lost 10, with 14 bases in between. DNA for the CDR3: TGTGCCAGCAGTGAAAGGCAGGGTGGTGACTACACCTTC. Amino acids: CASSERQGGDYTF.

CDR3 nucleotide sequence: TGTGCCAGCAGTTTATCTCCGGGACTAGGGGAAGAGACCCAGTACTTC. Translation: CASSLSPGLGEETQYF. This sequence joins TRBV27 and TRBJ2-5, with 8 bases matching TRBD2. Germline loops: CDR1 MNHEY, CDR2 SMNVEV (reference sequence). After removal of 0 bases from V and 3 bases from J, the junction contained 6 bases not matched to a gene. The CDR3 has 16 residues.

This chain uses TRBV2 with TRBJ2-5; maybe TRBD2 (6 bases). The ends were cut back, 4 bases at V and 3 bases at J, with 9 bases in the middle. The germline V gene has CDR1 SNHLY and CDR2 FYNNEI. The CDR3 totals 13 residues. The DNA for the CDR3 is TGTGCCAGCAGTGCCCGGGGGAAAGAGACCCAGTACTTC. Translation: CASSARGKETQYF.

This clone was seen once. The J gene is TRBJ1-5, the V gene TRBV2; D call uncertain. V was trimmed by 4 bases and J by 0 bases, leaving 13 bases between them. Germline-derived CDR1 and CDR2 are SNHLY and FYNNEI. The CDR3 is 16 residues long. Written as DNA, the CDR3 is TGTGCCAGCAGTGTCCAGAATCAATATAGCAATCAGCCCCAGCATTTT. As protein: CASSVQNQYSNQPQHF.

This clone appeared once. This rearrangement joins TRBV28 to TRBJ1-2; D unclear. The germline gives CDR1 MDHEN, CDR2 SYDVKM. Between the trimmed V and J ends, which lost 3 bases and 4 bases, there was a span of 12 bases. The CDR3 contains 14 residues. The CDR3, as DNA: TGTGCCAGCAGTTTGTTGGCCACCCTCTATGGCTACACCTTC. Its translation is CASSLLATLYGYTF.

V is TRBV29-1 and J is TRBJ1-2; TRBD1 might be the D (5 bases). V was shortened by 4 bases and J by 4 bases, with 19 bases between the two germline ends. The CDR3 covers 15 residues. CDR1 is SQVTM, CDR2 ANQGSEA, per germline. The CDR3 sequence is CSVGQQSGLLYGYTF. DNA for the CDR3: TGCAGCGTTGGACAGCAATCAGGATTACTCTATGGCTACACCTTC.

The chain uses TRBV6-5 and TRBJ1-1; TRBD1 matches at 9 bases. Germline V gene sequence: CDR1 MNHEY, CDR2 SVGAGI. CDR3 length equals 14 residues. V lost 6 bases and J lost 1; bases outside the gene matches: 3. The CDR3 sequence is CASRGTGQNTEAFF. In DNA, the CDR3 is TGTGCCAGCAGGGGGACAGGGCAGAACACTGAAGCTTTCTTT.

V usage is TRBV15 and J usage is TRBJ1-1, with 11 nucleotides matching TRBD1. The CDR3 has 19 residues. Germline values: CDR1 LNHNV, CDR2 YYDKDF (reference sequence). With 4 bases clipped from V and 6 bases from J, the junction kept 19 bases outside the gene matches. This CDR3 reads CATSTYPGQGAIIIPEAFF. CDR3 DNA sequence: TGTGCCACCAGCACTTACCCCGGACAGGGGGCGATAATAATTCCTGAAGCTTTCTTT.

This chain links TRBV6-5 with TRBJ1-6; TRBD1 aligns across 8 bases. V gave up 6 bases and J gave up 7 bases; unmatched junction bases: 8. The germline CDR1 and CDR2 sequences are MNHEY and SVGAGI. CDR3 size: 15 residues. The CDR3 nucleotides are TGTGCCAGCAGAAGGGACAGGATGGGGAATTCACCCCTCCACTTT. Its protein is CASRRDRMGNSPLHF.

This chain uses TRBV7-9 with TRBJ2-3; D gene ambiguous. This CDR3 has 14 residues. V was clipped by 8 bases and J by 0 bases, with 12 bases between them. CDR1 and CDR2 (germline): SEHNR, FQNEAQ (reference sequence). The CDR3 coding sequence is TGTGCCAGCCAAGACTCCCTTAGCACAGATACGCAGTATTTT. Translation: CASQDSLSTDTQYF.

The rearrangement uses TRBV27 and TRBJ1-2; 9 bases map to TRBD1. Losses at the gene ends were 5 bases for V and 6 bases for J; bases not matched to a gene: 10. The germline CDR1 and CDR2 sequences are MNHEY and SMNVEV (reference sequence). The CDR3 spans 15 residues. In DNA form, the CDR3 reads TGTGCCAGCAGTCCCGGGGACAGGGAACGAAATGGCTACACCTTC. Translated: CASSPGDRERNGYTF.

The chain combines TRBV19 with TRBJ1-1, with D maybe TRBD1 (6 bases). V lost 2 bases to trimming and J lost 4 bases, with 14 bases between them. This CDR3 has 15 amino acids. The germline CDR1 and CDR2 sequences are LNHDA and SQIVND (reference sequence). CDR3 amino acids: CASSINLDRPTEAFF. Here the CDR3 DNA reads TGTGCCAGTAGTATAAATTTGGACAGACCCACTGAAGCTTTCTTT.